The present entry profiles one TCR beta chain with its context. Here immunoSEQ multiplex PCR was the method, and the copy in TCRdb shows in-frame clones only, minus some. This sample carries more than 120,000 clones, about 91% of them seen once, and the ten largest clones take roughly 3.1%. This entry is derived from a study of control samples from healthy donors and cancer patients. This CDR3 is built from 17 residues. CDR1 and CDR2 (germline): SGHRS, YFSETQ. The V end lost 4 bases, the J end lost 1 base, and 18 bases lay between the germline ends. Sequenced: blood. The genes are TRBV5-1 and TRBJ2-1, with D possibly being TRBD2 (5 bases). The sequence came from a young man in good health. DNA of the CDR3: TGCGCCAGCAGCCTCCCCCCGGGAAACCCATCCTACAATGAGCAGTTCTTC. Its translation: CASSLPPGNPSYNEQFF.